This T cell receptor (beta chain) was identified during a study of blood T cell repertoires in COVID-19. Across the study: Acute and convalescent COVID-19 samples came from the United States, Italy and Spain. T cells, B-cell-depleted T cells, or PBMCs supplied cDNA or gDNA.

Original data processing: Cell counts per sample came from amplifying reference gene primers. The protocol was immunoSEQ multiplex PCR, while the TCRdb copy is restricted to in-frame clones and leaves out a portion. V and J calls and clone size are those listed in that table; D and trimming were worked out from the DNA. Of roughly 24,000 clones listed, roughly 91% are singletons. During active infection, Seattle patients enrolled and were then monitored through disease. Germline V gene data show CDR1 as MNHEY and CDR2 as SVGAGI. J gave up 5 bases and V 9 bases, and 6 bases lay outside the gene matches. This CDR3 comprises 12 residues.

The chain links TRBV6-5 to TRBJ1-2; 7 nucleotides match TRBD1. The TCR sequence derives from a man aged 70 or older with COVID-19, enrolled during active disease. The sequencing input was peripheral blood. The CDR3 reads CASTTGPYGYTF. The CDR3 DNA reads as TGTGCCAGTACGACAGGGCCTTATGGCTACACCTTC.